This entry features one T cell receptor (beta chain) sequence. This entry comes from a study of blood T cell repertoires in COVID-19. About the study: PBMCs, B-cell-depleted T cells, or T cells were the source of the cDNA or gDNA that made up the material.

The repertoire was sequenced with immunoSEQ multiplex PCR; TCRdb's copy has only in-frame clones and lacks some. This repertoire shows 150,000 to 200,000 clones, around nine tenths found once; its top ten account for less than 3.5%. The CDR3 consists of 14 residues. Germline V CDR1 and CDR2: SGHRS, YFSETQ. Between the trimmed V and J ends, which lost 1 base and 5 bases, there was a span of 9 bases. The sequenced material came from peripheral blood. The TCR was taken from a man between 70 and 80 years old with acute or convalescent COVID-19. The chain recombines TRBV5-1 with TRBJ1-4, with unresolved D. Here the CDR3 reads CASSLLGQNEKLFF. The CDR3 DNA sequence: TGCGCCAGCAGCTTGTTGGGCCAGAATGAAAAACTGTTTTTT.